Below are 29 T cell receptor beta chains sequenced from a single sample in a study of T cells after yellow fever vaccination. TCRdb re-called the 5' RACE reads through MiXCR, storing one row per CDR3 protein. The sample holds about 210,000 distinct CDR3 sequences; more than 3% are singletons and the top ten take under 3.5%. The starting material was CD4+ T cells sorted from PBMCs, obtained 10 days after the yellow fever booster vaccination. These receptors were taken from a man aged 18 to 30 who received the YFV17D yellow fever vaccine.

This clonotype was found many times. The rearrangement links TRBV4-1 to TRBJ2-1; 9 bases fit TRBD1. The J segment lost 7 bases and the V segment lost 0 bases, leaving 22 bases of the junction unmatched. Germline-derived CDR1 and CDR2 are MGHRA and YSYEKL. There are 21 residues in the CDR3. The CDR3 nucleotides read TGCGCCAGCAGCCAAGATCGGTTGGGGGGACTTAGGACAGGGGTAAAAAATGAGCAGTTCTTC. Translation: CASSQDRLGGLRTGVKNEQFF.

This clonotype was recorded many times. This chain joins TRBV7-2 and TRBJ2-2; TRBD2 matches 14 bases. With 6 bases clipped from V and 6 bases from J, the junction kept 9 bases outside the gene matches. Per germline, CDR1 SGHTA and CDR2 FQGNSA. CDR3 length: 17 residues. CDR3 loop: CASRKGLAGAGAGELFF. The CDR3 region has the DNA TGTGCCAGCAGGAAGGGACTAGCGGGGGCCGGGGCCGGGGAGCTGTTTTTT.

This clonotype has more than one count but fewer than ten. The chain links TRBV2 to TRBJ1-2, with a tentative D call TRBD1 (6 bases). Between the trimmed V and J ends, which lost 11 bases and 2 bases, there was a span of 18 bases. The CDR3 covers 14 residues. The germline V gene has CDR1 SNHLY and CDR2 FYNNEI. Written as DNA, the CDR3 is TGTGCCGGCGGGGGGCAGGGCACGAACTATGGCTACACCTTC. Encoded protein: CAGGGQGTNYGYTF.

This clonotype was detected ten times or more. This sequence joins TRBV11-3 and TRBJ2-7, with a possible D match to TRBD1 (6 bases). The CDR3 consists of 13 residues. Per the germline V gene, CDR1 is SGHNT and CDR2 is YENEEA. Between the trimmed V and J ends, which lost 3 bases and 6 bases, there was a span of 12 bases. CDR3 region: CASSLMGAGEQYF. The CDR3 bases are TGTGCCAGCAGCTTGATGGGGGCCGGCGAGCAGTACTTC.

J is TRBJ2-5 and V is TRBV7-9; D may correspond to TRBD1 or TRBD2 (5 bases each). V lost 3 bases and J 5 bases, leaving 10 bases between the germline ends. Germline loops: CDR1 SEHNR, CDR2 FQNEAQ (reference sequence). The CDR3 extends over 13 amino acids. The CDR3 DNA reads TGTGCCAGCAGCTTTTTAGGGACGGAGACCCAGTACTTC. Translation: CASSFLGTETQYF.

CDR3 in amino acids: CASSTGTGGAPEAFF. Here the CDR3 DNA reads TGTGCCAGTAGTACCGGGACAGGGGGCGCCCCTGAAGCTTTCTTT. The rearrangement links TRBV19 to TRBJ1-1; 12 nucleotides align to TRBD1. Germline V gene lookup returns CDR1 LNHDA and CDR2 SQIVND (reference sequence). The length of the CDR3 is 15 residues. V was pared by 4 bases and J by 6 bases, with 6 bases of the junction left unmatched. Combining the CDR3 with reference TRBV19 and TRBJ1-1 gives the whole variable domain DGGITQSPKYLFRKEGQNVTLSCEQNLNHDAMYWYRQDPGQGLRLIYYSQIVNDFQKGDIAEGYSVSREKKESFPLTVTSAQKNPTAFYLCASSTGTGGAPEAFFGQGTRLTVV.

The chain combines TRBV25-1 with TRBJ1-4; TRBD1 aligns across 8 bases. The CDR3 has 18 amino acids. From germline, CDR1 is MGHDK and CDR2 SYGVNS. J was trimmed by 0 bases and V by 3 bases; bases with no gene match: 9. CDR3 DNA: TGTGCCAGCAGTGACCGACAGGGGTCCTTGGCAACTAATGAAAAACTGTTTTTT. It is translated as CASSDRQGSLATNEKLFF.

Many counts were recorded for this clonotype. The chain recombines TRBV6-2 or TRBV6-3 with TRBJ2-1; 13 nucleotides match TRBD2. The V segment lost 5 bases and the J segment 4 bases; nucleotides outside the gene matches: 11. The CDR3 is 18 amino acids. CDR1 is MNHEY and CDR2 is SVGEGT in the germline V gene. The CDR3 sequence: CASSTPGLAGKPYNEQFF. The CDR3 DNA is TGTGCCAGCAGTACGCCGGGACTAGCGGGGAAACCTTACAATGAGCAGTTCTTC.

This clonotype was picked up a small number of times. This chain connects TRBV7-9 to TRBJ2-1, with D hard to call. This CDR3 has 14 residues. Germline assignment: CDR1 SEHNR and CDR2 FQNEAQ (reference sequence). V was cut by 6 bases and J by 1 base, with 10 bases left in between. The CDR3 nucleotides are TGTGCCAGCAGGCTAACGGCATCCTACAATGAGCAGTTCTTC. It translates to CASRLTASYNEQFF.

This clonotype was recorded many times. V usage is TRBV25-1 and J usage is TRBJ2-2; D gene unclear. There are 10 residues in the CDR3. The germline gives CDR1 MGHDK, CDR2 SYGVNS. V shed 7 bases and J shed 7 bases, with 4 bases lying between them. The CDR3: CASTGGELFF. For the CDR3, the DNA is TGTGCCAGCACGGGCGGGGAGCTGTTTTTT. The full variable domain, completed using reference TRBV25-1 and TRBJ2-2, is EADIYQTPRYLVIGTGKKITLECSQTMGHDKMYWYQQDPGMELHLIHYSYGVNSTEKGDLSSESTVSRIRTEHFPLTLESARPSHTSQYLCASTGGELFFGEGSRLTVL.

This clonotype was seen repeatedly, ten times or more. The rearrangement joins TRBV15 to TRBJ2-1; tentatively, D is TRBD2 (5 bases). This CDR3 contains 13 residues. The germline V gene encodes CDR1 LNHNV and CDR2 YYDKDF (reference sequence). Deletions cut 0 bases from V and 5 bases from J, with 5 bases between. The DNA of the CDR3 is TGTGCCACCAGCAGAGACGGGAACAATGAGCAGTTCTTC. It is translated as CATSRDGNNEQFF.

The chain uses TRBV18 and TRBJ2-3, with TRBD2 identical over 12 bases. Germline CDR1 is KGHSH and CDR2 is LQKENI. J was trimmed by 0 bases and V by 3 bases; bases with no gene match: 4. There are 17 residues in the CDR3. The CDR3: CASSPRLAGVSTDTQYF. Written as DNA, the CDR3 is TGTGCCAGCTCACCCCGACTAGCGGGGGTGAGCACAGATACGCAGTATTTT.

There are a few counts of this clonotype. For the CDR3, the DNA is TGCAGCGTTGAAGAAACGGAGGATCAGCCCCAGCATTTT. As protein: CSVEETEDQPQHF. This chain links TRBV29-1 with TRBJ1-5; unclear D gene. CDR3 size: 13 residues. The ends were cut back, 0 bases at V and 5 bases at J, with 8 bases in the middle. Germline V CDR1 and CDR2: SQVTM, ANQGSEA.

A few counts support this clonotype. This chain links TRBV5-1 with TRBJ1-1, with D maybe TRBD1 (6 bases). The CDR3 loop spans 16 amino acids. V shed 3 bases and J shed 1 base, with 16 bases lying between them. Germline V gene sequence: CDR1 SGHRS, CDR2 YFSETQ. The CDR3 spells CASSSRGTLQNTEAFF. CDR3 nucleotide sequence: TGCGCCAGCAGCTCTAGGGGGACCCTACAGAACACTGAAGCTTTCTTT.

A few counts support this clonotype. As DNA, the CDR3 is TGTGCCAGCAGCTTACCGGGACAGGGGGGAACTGAAGCTTTCTTT. This codes for CASSLPGQGGTEAFF. This chain links TRBV6-1 with TRBJ1-1; TRBD1 matches at 11 bases. V trimming: 6 bases; J trimming: 5 bases; junction bases outside the gene matches: 8. The CDR3 loop spans 15 amino acids. Per the germline V gene, CDR1 is MNHNS and CDR2 is SASEGT.

The sample holds many counts of this clonotype. The rearrangement uses TRBV7-9 and TRBJ2-4; D unresolved. V lost 2 bases to trimming and J lost 8 bases, with 7 bases between them. The germline CDR1 and CDR2 sequences are SEHNR and FQNEAQ (reference sequence). The CDR3 is 12 amino acids. The CDR3 sequence is CASSLNLYIQYF. DNA for the CDR3: TGTGCCAGCAGCTTAAACTTGTACATTCAGTACTTC.

This clonotype was recorded a few times. The missing conserved phenylalanine or tryptophan at the end of this CDR3 makes a read error likely. No DNA is shown, since the ends of the CDR3 on it are uncertain; the CDR3 is the one TCRdb lists. The rearrangement joins TRBV6-6 to TRBJ2-7; no DNA check was done on the table's D call, TRBD1. From germline, CDR1 is MNHNY and CDR2 SVGAGI (reference sequence). Including both end residues, the CDR3 is 13 amino acids long. CDR3 amino acids: CASSPGGGANLLS.

V gene TRBV24-1 combines with J gene TRBJ2-3, with TRBD1 matching over 10 bases. Germline CDR1 is KGHDR and CDR2 is SFDVKD. Trimming cost V 4 bases and J 2 bases; bases outside gene matches: 5. The CDR3 is made up of 16 amino acids. CDR3 bases: TGTGCCACCAGTGAACGGGGACAGGGGCCCACAGATACGCAGTATTTT. Translation: CATSERGQGPTDTQYF.

This clonotype was seen repeatedly, ten times or more. The CDR3 region has the DNA TGTGCCAGCAGCTTTCCGCGGGGAAACATTCAGTACTTC. Its translation: CASSFPRGNIQYF. V and J are TRBV7-2 and TRBJ2-4; weak D call: TRBD2 (6 bases). Deletions cut 3 bases from V and 6 bases from J, with 9 bases between. This CDR3 has 13 residues. The germline V gene encodes CDR1 SGHTA and CDR2 FQGNSA.

The chain uses TRBV5-1 and TRBJ1-1; D is uncertain. This CDR3 has 15 residues. Germline V gene data show CDR1 as SGHRS and CDR2 as YFSETQ. V lost 4 bases and J lost 0, with 13 bases in between. The CDR3 loop reads CASSLSSGMNTEAFF. Written as DNA, the CDR3 is TGCGCCAGCAGCCTCTCGTCCGGCATGAACACTGAAGCTTTCTTT.

This chain connects TRBV12-3 or TRBV12-4 to TRBJ2-7; TRBD1 is a possible D gene (5 bases). This CDR3 is built from 13 residues. V shed 3 bases and J shed 5 bases, with 11 bases lying between them. As DNA, the CDR3 is TGTGCCAGCAGTTTTGGCAGGGTCAACGAGCAGTACGTC. Translation gives CASSFGRVNEQYV.

This clonotype has a count of ten or more. This rearrangement joins TRBV5-1 to TRBJ2-3, with 7 positions matching TRBD1. The germline gives CDR1 SGHRS, CDR2 YFSETQ. With V trimmed by 5 bases and J by 5 bases, 8 bases remained unmatched. This CDR3 has 14 residues. The DNA for the CDR3 is TGCGCCAGCAGTCCAGACAGGGTTGGAGATACGCAGTATTTT. It yields the protein CASSPDRVGDTQYF.

This clonotype was detected many times. This rearrangement joins TRBV20-1 to TRBJ2-1; 9 bases are a match to TRBD2. The CDR3 contains 16 residues. V lost 1 base, J lost 2 bases, and 6 bases stayed unmatched. CDR1 and CDR2 from the germline V gene are DFQATT and SNEGSKA (reference sequence). The CDR3 sequence: CSARGSSGDAYNEQFF. The DNA for the CDR3 is TGCAGTGCTAGAGGCTCTAGCGGGGACGCCTACAATGAGCAGTTCTTC.

This chain joins TRBV20-1 and TRBJ1-6, with 8 bases aligning to TRBD1. V lost 0 bases and J lost 7; bases outside the gene matches: 11. Germline V gene sequence: CDR1 DFQATT, CDR2 SNEGSKA (reference sequence). CDR3 length equals 17 residues. The CDR3 DNA follows: TGCAGTGCTAGAGATTTTAGGCGGGACAGGAAAAATTCACCCCTCCACTTT. It is translated as CSARDFRRDRKNSPLHF.

There are many counts of this clonotype. This chain links TRBV12-5 with TRBJ2-7; D is perhaps TRBD1 (6 bases). Germline lookup yields CDR1 LGHNT and CDR2 FRNRAP. The length of the CDR3 is 13 residues. Trimming took 3 bases from V and 6 from J, leaving 12 bases between them. The CDR3 protein is CASGLLNRVEQYF. CDR3 bases: TGTGCTAGTGGTTTACTTAACAGGGTCGAGCAGTACTTC.

This clonotype was seen more than once but under ten times. The V gene is TRBV3-1, the J gene TRBJ2-4, with TRBD2 matching 10 bases. V lost 1 base, J lost 0 bases, and 9 bases stayed unmatched. The germline CDR1 and CDR2 sequences are LGHDT and YNNKEL (reference sequence). The CDR3 is made up of 19 amino acids. The CDR3 protein is CASSQGTLAGSPAKNIQYF. Written as DNA, the CDR3 is TGTGCCAGCAGCCAAGGGACACTAGCGGGAAGCCCAGCCAAAAACATTCAGTACTTC.

This clonotype was seen repeatedly, ten times or more. The chain employs TRBV7-9 and TRBJ1-1, with D hard to call. CDR3 size: 14 residues. V was pared by 5 bases and J by 1 base, with 11 bases between. Germline V gene lookup returns CDR1 SEHNR and CDR2 FQNEAQ (reference sequence). The CDR3 sequence is CASSPDRGNTEAFF. The CDR3 DNA reads TGTGCCAGCAGCCCCGACCGCGGGAACACTGAAGCTTTCTTT. The full variable domain, with the rest looked up from reference TRBV7-9 and TRBJ1-1, is DTGVSQNPRHKITKRGQNVTFRCDPISEHNRLYWYRQTLGQGPEFLTYFQNEAQLEKSRLLSDRFSAERPKGSFSTLEIQRTEQGDSAMYLCASSPDRGNTEAFFGQGTRLTVV.

A few counts support this clonotype. V gene TRBV29-1 combines with J gene TRBJ2-3; TRBD1 matches 7 bases. Germline CDR1 SQVTM, CDR2 ANQGSEA. V dropped 1 base and J dropped 2; count of bases not matched to a gene: 3. There are 14 residues in the CDR3. DNA for the CDR3: TGCAGCGTTGAAGGACAGGGCCTCACAGATACGCAGTATTTT. It yields the protein CSVEGQGLTDTQYF.

This clonotype was seen repeatedly, ten times or more. V is TRBV6-2 or TRBV6-3 and J is TRBJ1-6, with D possibly TRBD1 on 5 matching bases. The CDR3 sequence is 16 residues long. The ends were cut back, 4 bases at V and 9 bases at J, with 19 bases in the middle. Germline values: CDR1 MNHEY, CDR2 SVGEGT. CDR3 protein: CASSSTIRVIASPLHF. The CDR3 DNA is TGTGCCAGCAGTTCGACCATCAGGGTAATTGCTTCACCCCTCCACTTT.